Ten or more counts support the clone carrying this T cell receptor (beta chain). Its antigen is unknown. V lost 5 bases and J 6 bases, leaving 10 bases between the germline ends. The CDR3 extends over 13 amino acids. These data come from a study of response to subunit inactivated influenza vaccine. TCRdb reprocessed the RT-PCR reads with MiXCR, giving one entry per CDR3 protein. The sample contains roughly 650,000 distinct CDR3 sequences, around 16% of which appear only once. Study conclusions and caveats: The authors suggested that every seasonal influenza vaccination recruits few new T cells.

The sequence was obtained from a man between 50 and 59 years old who received an inactivated influenza vaccine. The V and J genes are TRBV12-3 or TRBV12-4 and TRBJ2-2; D not certain. Sequenced here: PBMCs from blood, sampled 12 days after vaccination. The chain's CDR3 is CASSGFLPGELFF. As DNA, the CDR3 is TGTGCCAGCAGTGGGTTTCTCCCCGGGGAGCTGTTTTTT.